Listed here are 30 T cell receptor beta chains from one sample, sequenced in a study of molecular identifiers for immune sequencing clone quantification. TCRdb reanalysed the PCR reads using MiXCR and keeps one entry per CDR3 protein. The sample shows 100,000 or so distinct CDR3 sequences, 36% of them seen only once. Sequenced: naive CD8+ T cells from blood, with Jurkat cell RNA spiked in. This sample's subset: FACS-sorted CD8+CD4-CCR7+CD45RA+ naive T cells. The source of these receptors is a human donor in good health. Some libraries in this study had Jurkat cell RNA spiked in.

Many counts were recorded for this clonotype. This chain joins TRBV6-2 or TRBV6-3 and TRBJ2-1; no reliable D call. This CDR3 spans 13 amino acids. CDR1 is MNHEY and CDR2 is SVGEGT in the germline V gene. Trimming left V 10 bases short and J 1 base short, with 11 bases between. In DNA, the CDR3 is TGTGCCACTACCGACTGGTCCTACAATGAGCAGTTCTTC. Its translation is CATTDWSYNEQFF.

The chain has TRBV27 and TRBJ2-7; TRBD2 agrees at 10 bases. There are 14 residues in the CDR3. The germline V gene has CDR1 MNHEY and CDR2 SMNVEV (reference sequence). Trimming cost V 5 bases and J 2 bases; bases outside gene matches: 3. This CDR3 reads CASSTGTSAYEQYF. The DNA of the CDR3 is TGTGCCAGCAGTACCGGGACTAGCGCCTACGAGCAGTACTTC.

As regards this clonotype: Without the conserved terminal phenylalanine or tryptophan, this CDR3 likely stems from a read error. The J gene is TRBJ2-2, the V gene TRBV29-1, with D tentatively TRBD1 or TRBD2 (5 bases each). The length of the CDR3 is 13 residues. Looked up from germline, CDR1 is SQVTM and CDR2 is ANQGSEA. V was trimmed by 7 bases and J by 1 base, leaving 10 bases between them. Here the CDR3 DNA reads TGCAGCGCCCGGGACGAGAACACCGGGGAGCTGTTTATT. Translated: CSARDENTGELFI.

This clonotype was recorded at least ten times. The chain combines TRBV5-1 with TRBJ1-1, with D possibly being TRBD1 (5 bases). The CDR3 loop spans 14 amino acids. Germline assignment: CDR1 SGHRS and CDR2 YFSETQ. V lost 4 bases and J lost 1, with 11 bases in between. CDR3 nucleotide sequence: TGCGCCAGCAGCGTTGCAGGGAGGAACACTGAAGCTTTCTTT. This sequence encodes CASSVAGRNTEAFF.

The rearrangement links TRBV2 to TRBJ2-1, with TRBD2 identical over 12 bases. V lost 7 bases to trimming and J lost 8 bases; unmatched junction nucleotides: 9. This CDR3 comprises 15 residues. Germline CDR1 SNHLY, CDR2 FYNNEI. CDR3 protein: CASKTASGRADEQFF. Written as DNA, the CDR3 is TGTGCCAGCAAAACGGCTAGCGGGAGGGCCGATGAGCAGTTCTTC. The full variable domain, in which reference TRBV2 and TRBJ2-1 provide the parts outside the CDR3, is EPEVTQTPSHQVTQMGQEVILRCVPISNHLYFYWYRQILGQKVEFLVSFYNNEISEKSEIFDDQFSVERPDGSNFTLKIRSTKLEDSAMYFCASKTASGRADEQFFGPGTRLTVL.

Note on this clonotype: A read error is possible here, since a much larger clone lies one base away. The CDR3 does not end in the conserved phenylalanine or tryptophan, so this is likely a read error. This rearrangement joins TRBV2 to TRBJ2-3; D is uncertain. Trimming cost V 7 bases and J 3 bases, with 11 bases left between them. The CDR3 consists of 13 residues. CDR1 and CDR2 from the germline V gene are SNHLY and FYNNEI. Here the CDR3 reads CASKLWGTDTQYL. The CDR3 DNA is TGTGCCAGCAAGTTATGGGGTACAGATACGCAGTATCTT.

On this clonotype itself: This could be a read error, since a much larger clone is one nucleotide away. The chain links TRBV7-9 to TRBJ2-3, with no clear D. Germline values: CDR1 SEHNR, CDR2 FQNEAQ (reference sequence). The CDR3 runs 12 residues. CDR3 coding DNA: TGTGCCAGCAGACAACTTCCTGATACGCAGAATTTT. Protein sequence: CASRQLPDTQNF. The variable domain in full, with the rest retrieved from reference TRBV7-9 and TRBJ2-3, is DTGVSQNPRHKITKRGQNVTFRCDPISEHNRLYWYRQTLGQGPEFLTYFQNEAQLEKSRLLSDRFSAERPKGSFSTLEIQRTEQGDSAMYLCASRQLPDTQNFGPGTRLTVL.

The CDR3 loop is CASSLVGTSGINEQFF. Written as DNA, the CDR3 is TGTGCCAGCAGCTTAGTTGGGACTAGCGGGATCAATGAGCAGTTCTTC. The genes are TRBV7-8 and TRBJ2-1; 13 bases fit TRBD2. The J segment lost 6 bases and the V segment lost 1 base, leaving 3 bases of the junction unmatched. CDR3 length: 16 residues. The germline CDR1 and CDR2 sequences are SGHVS and FQNEAQ.

This clonotype was counted between two and nine times. The J gene is TRBJ2-7, the V gene TRBV28; the D call may be TRBD1 or TRBD2 (5 bases each). V was trimmed by 4 bases and J by 0 bases, leaving 16 bases between them. Germline CDR1 and CDR2: MDHEN and SYDVKM. This CDR3 is built from 16 residues. The CDR3 loop is CASSWERQSPSYEQYF. For the CDR3, the DNA is TGTGCCAGCAGTTGGGAGAGACAGTCTCCCTCCTACGAGCAGTACTTC.

This clonotype was recorded at least ten times. This chain links TRBV4-3 with TRBJ1-1; D possibly corresponds to TRBD1 (5 bases). The CDR3 is made up of 15 amino acids. Germline V gene lookup returns CDR1 LGHNA and CDR2 YSLEER. The V end was cut by 1 base, the J end by 4 bases, with 13 bases between. CDR3 nucleotide sequence: TGCGCCAGCAGCCAAGGACCCCAGGGCGGCACTGAAGCTTTCTTT. Its translation: CASSQGPQGGTEAFF.

As regards this clonotype: A read error is possible here, since a much larger clone lies one base away. The chain employs TRBV11-2 and TRBJ2-7; D is possibly TRBD1 or TRBD2 (5 bases each). The V end lost 5 bases, the J end lost 4 bases, and 18 bases lay between the germline ends. The germline V gene encodes CDR1 SGHAT and CDR2 FQNNGV. CDR3 length: 15 amino acids. The CDR3 protein is CASSPGTAQMYEQYF. DNA for the CDR3: TGTGCCAGCAGCCCGGGGACGGCCCAGATGTACGAGCAGTACTTC.

This clonotype was observed a handful of times. The J gene is TRBJ2-7, the V gene TRBV20-1; the match to TRBD2 covers 10 bases. Per the germline V gene, CDR1 is DFQATT and CDR2 is SNEGSKA (reference sequence). The CDR3 is 15 amino acids. CDR3 region: CSAQTGLAGVYEQYF. CDR3 bases: TGCAGCGCCCAAACGGGGCTAGCGGGAGTGTACGAGCAGTACTTC.

This clonotype was detected only a few times. This may be a read error, as it is one base from a much larger clone. The rearrangement links TRBV7-9 to TRBJ1-1; D gene uncertain. The V end was cut by 5 bases, the J end by 6 bases, with 10 bases between. Germline loops: CDR1 SEHNR, CDR2 FQNEAQ (reference sequence). The CDR3 has 12 residues. The CDR3 sequence is CASSGSWAEAFF. CDR3 coding DNA: TGTGCCAGCAGCGGGTCGTGGGCTGAAGCTTTCTTT.

This clonotype was observed a few times. This chain uses TRBV10-2 with TRBJ2-6, with 10 bases matching TRBD2. Germline V gene data show CDR1 as WSHSY and CDR2 as SAAADI. Unmatched junction bases numbered 6, after V lost 7 bases and J lost 0 bases. This CDR3 region has 17 residues. The DNA for the CDR3 is TGCGCCAGCATCCGGACTAGCGGAAGCTCTGGGGCCAACGTCCTGACTTTC. This translates into CASIRTSGSSGANVLTF.

The chain links TRBV19 to TRBJ2-7; 7 bases match TRBD1. V gave up 1 base and J gave up 2 bases; unmatched junction bases: 2. The germline gives CDR1 LNHDA, CDR2 SQIVND (reference sequence). This CDR3 is built from 14 residues. The CDR3 loop reads CASSIGGQAYEQYF. CDR3 DNA: TGTGCCAGTAGTATAGGCGGACAGGCCTACGAGCAGTACTTC.

J is TRBJ2-2 and V is TRBV10-1; maybe TRBD2 (6 bases). V gave up 3 bases and J gave up 6 bases, with 17 bases separating them. This CDR3 comprises 16 residues. Per germline, CDR1 WNHNN and CDR2 SYGVQD (reference sequence). The CDR3 is CASSETGLPVAGELFF. CDR3 DNA sequence: TGCGCCAGCAGTGAAACGGGACTCCCCGTTGCCGGGGAGCTGTTTTTT.

As concerns this clonotype: A much larger clone lies one base from this, so it may be a read error. This chain links TRBV13 with TRBJ2-3; TRBD1 might be the D (6 bases). Germline V lookup: CDR1 PRHDT, CDR2 FYEKMQ (reference sequence). The CDR3 runs 13 residues. The CDR3 spells CASSQTGSDTLYF. The CDR3 DNA sequence: TGTGCCAGCAGCCAAACAGGGTCCGATACGCTGTATTTT. The entire variable domain, with the rest obtained from reference TRBV13 and TRBJ2-3, is as follows: AAGVIQSPRHLIKEKRETATLKCYPIPRHDTVYWYQQGPGQDPQFLISFYEKMQSDKGSIPDRFSAQQFSDYHSELNMSSLELGDSALYFCASSQTGSDTLYFGPGTRLTVL.

The table lists this clonotype with a few counts. The chain combines TRBV19 with TRBJ2-1; 9 positions match TRBD2. CDR3 length: 13 amino acids. The ends lost 1 base at V and 9 bases at J; junction bases unmatched: 1. Per germline, CDR1 LNHDA and CDR2 SQIVND (reference sequence). CDR3 amino acids: CASSIGSGSEQFF. The CDR3, as DNA: TGTGCCAGTAGTATAGGTAGCGGGAGTGAGCAGTTCTTC.

This clonotype was seen once. This may stem from a read error, because a much larger clone lies one nucleotide away. The CDR3 nucleotides read TGTGCCAGCAGCTTGGATGAGGGCGTGGCTGAAGCTCTCTTT. It yields the protein CASSLDEGVAEALF. This rearrangement joins TRBV5-5 to TRBJ1-1; D gene ambiguous. There are 14 residues in the CDR3. Germline V CDR1 and CDR2: SGHKS, YYEKEE (reference sequence).

CDR3 in amino acids: CATSGTVSYEQYF. In DNA, the CDR3 is TGTGCCACCAGCGGGACGGTATCCTACGAGCAGTACTTC. The V and J genes are TRBV15 and TRBJ2-7; D is perhaps TRBD1 or TRBD2 (5 bases each). The germline CDR1 and CDR2 sequences are LNHNV and YYDKDF (reference sequence). V was trimmed by 5 bases and J by 1 base, leaving 9 bases between them. The CDR3 loop spans 13 amino acids.

As concerns this clonotype: A much larger clonotype is one base distant, so this may be a read error. This sequence joins TRBV2 and TRBJ1-4, with D maybe TRBD1 (5 bases). CDR3 length: 16 residues. Germline CDR1 SNHLY, CDR2 FYNNEI. The CDR3 DNA reads TGTGTCAGCAGCACCCCGCTAAAGGGGTTGGACGAAAAACTGTTTTTT. Its protein product is CVSSTPLKGLDEKLFF.

The chain joins TRBV7-2 to TRBJ2-5; D is possibly TRBD1 (6 bases). CDR1 is SGHTA and CDR2 is FQGNSA in the germline V gene. The CDR3 contains 13 residues. Between the trimmed V and J ends, which lost 5 bases and 3 bases, there was a span of 10 bases. This CDR3 is CASSHRQEETQYF. The CDR3 DNA reads as TGTGCCAGCAGCCACCGACAGGAAGAGACCCAGTACTTC.

This clonotype was seen just once. Since a much larger clone is just one base distant, this may be a read error. In this CDR3 the conserved last residue, phenylalanine or tryptophan, is missing, so a read error is likely. The chain has TRBV24-1 and TRBJ1-2; perhaps TRBD1 as D (5 bases). The V gene's germline CDR1 is KGHDR and CDR2 SFDVKD. The CDR3 is 17 amino acids. V was pared by 5 bases and J by 3 bases, with 21 bases between. The CDR3 reads CATSGGLQDGVDYGYTI. CDR3 in DNA: TGTGCCACCAGTGGAGGGCTACAGGACGGAGTTGACTATGGCTACACCATC.

A note on this clonotype: A single base separates this from a much larger clone, so it may be a read error. The CDR3 protein is CASSLGPEYEQFF. CDR3 DNA: TGTGCCAGCAGCCTGGGTCCCGAGTACGAGCAGTTCTTC. The chain is built from TRBV7-9 and TRBJ2-7; D not resolved. TRBJ2-1 explains the end of the DNA better; the J call may be wrong. The CDR3 contains 13 residues. CDR1 is SEHNR, CDR2 FQNEAQ, per germline (reference sequence).

The chain carries TRBV2 and TRBJ2-7, with D possibly being TRBD2 (5 bases). The germline CDR1 and CDR2 sequences are SNHLY and FYNNEI. The CDR3 runs to 16 residues. V lost 0 bases, J lost 2 bases, and 14 bases lay in between. CDR3 nucleotides: TGTGCCAGCAGTGAAGCGCAGTACTCCGGGGCCTACGAGCAGTACTTC. Its protein product is CASSEAQYSGAYEQYF.

The genes are TRBV29-1 and TRBJ1-1; TRBD1 is a possible D gene (6 bases). The CDR3 covers 11 residues. Germline-derived CDR1 and CDR2 are SQVTM and ANQGSEA. The V end lost 4 bases, the J end lost 10 bases, and 13 bases lay between the germline ends. CDR3: CSVVEQGLAFF. CDR3 nucleotide sequence: TGCAGCGTTGTGGAACAGGGTCTAGCTTTCTTT.

This clonotype was detected a few times. J is TRBJ2-7 and V is TRBV27, with TRBD2 identical over 8 bases. The junction had 14 bases not matched to a gene; V was cut back by 4 bases and J by 3 bases. This CDR3 region has 17 residues. Germline V CDR1 and CDR2: MNHEY, SMNVEV (reference sequence). CDR3 sequence (DNA): TGTGCCAGCAGTTGGGCCGCGGGTCTAGCGGGTAGCTACGAGCAGTACTTC. Amino acids: CASSWAAGLAGSYEQYF.

J is TRBJ2-4 and V is TRBV2; either TRBD1 or TRBD2 may supply D (5 bases each). The CDR3 extends over 16 amino acids. V gave up 2 bases and J gave up 0 bases, with 11 bases separating them. Germline lookup yields CDR1 SNHLY and CDR2 FYNNEI. Here the CDR3 reads CASSERGRKAKNIQYF. DNA for the CDR3: TGTGCCAGCAGTGAACGGGGCCGGAAAGCCAAAAACATTCAGTACTTC.

V gene TRBV4-1 combines with J gene TRBJ2-4; 8 bases are a match to TRBD2. This CDR3 is 19 amino acids long. V shed 3 bases and J 8 bases; nucleotides not matched to a gene: 21. Germline V gene lookup returns CDR1 MGHRA and CDR2 YSYEKL. The CDR3 is CASSHPPHTIPGLGHIQYF. CDR3 sequence (DNA): TGCGCCAGCAGCCACCCCCCCCACACCATCCCGGGACTAGGGCACATTCAGTACTTC.

Worth noting for this clonotype: It may be a read error: a sequence one base away is much more abundant. The V and J genes are TRBV7-8 and TRBJ2-3, with no clear D. Trimming removed 7 bases from V and 4 bases from J, with 9 bases in between. The CDR3 consists of 12 residues. Germline V gene lookup returns CDR1 SGHVS and CDR2 FQNEAQ. CDR3 loop: CASTVGADTQYF. The CDR3 DNA reads TGTGCCAGCACTGTCGGCGCAGATACGCAGTATTTT.